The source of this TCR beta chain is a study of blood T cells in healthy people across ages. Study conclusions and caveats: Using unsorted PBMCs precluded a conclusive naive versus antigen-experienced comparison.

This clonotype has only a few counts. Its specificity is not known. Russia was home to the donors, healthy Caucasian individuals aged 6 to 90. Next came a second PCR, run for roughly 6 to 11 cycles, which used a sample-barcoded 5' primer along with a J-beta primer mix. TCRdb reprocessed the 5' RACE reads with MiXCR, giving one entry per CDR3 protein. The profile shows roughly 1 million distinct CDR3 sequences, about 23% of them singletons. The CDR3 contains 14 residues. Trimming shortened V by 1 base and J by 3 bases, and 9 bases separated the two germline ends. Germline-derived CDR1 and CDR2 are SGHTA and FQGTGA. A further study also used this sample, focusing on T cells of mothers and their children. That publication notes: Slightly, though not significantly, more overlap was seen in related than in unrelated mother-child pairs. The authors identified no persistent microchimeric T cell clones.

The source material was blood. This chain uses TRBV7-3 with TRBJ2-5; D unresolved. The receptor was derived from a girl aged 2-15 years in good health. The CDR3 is CASSLSDGEETQYF. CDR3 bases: TGTGCCAGCAGCTTAAGTGACGGAGAAGAGACCCAGTACTTC.